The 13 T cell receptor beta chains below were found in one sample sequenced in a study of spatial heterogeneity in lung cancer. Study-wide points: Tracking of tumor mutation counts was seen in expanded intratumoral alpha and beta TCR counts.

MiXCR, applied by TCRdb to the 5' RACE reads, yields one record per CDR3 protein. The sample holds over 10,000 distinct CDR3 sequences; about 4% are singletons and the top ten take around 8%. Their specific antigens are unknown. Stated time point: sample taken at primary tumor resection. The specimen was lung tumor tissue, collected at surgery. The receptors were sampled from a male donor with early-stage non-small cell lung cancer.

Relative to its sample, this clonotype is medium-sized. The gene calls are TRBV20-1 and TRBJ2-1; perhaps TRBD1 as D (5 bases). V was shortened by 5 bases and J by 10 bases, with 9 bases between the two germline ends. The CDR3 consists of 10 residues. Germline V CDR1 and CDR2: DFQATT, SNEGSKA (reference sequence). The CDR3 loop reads CSAVREEQFF. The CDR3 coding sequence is TGCAGTGCTGTCAGGGAAGAGCAGTTCTTC.

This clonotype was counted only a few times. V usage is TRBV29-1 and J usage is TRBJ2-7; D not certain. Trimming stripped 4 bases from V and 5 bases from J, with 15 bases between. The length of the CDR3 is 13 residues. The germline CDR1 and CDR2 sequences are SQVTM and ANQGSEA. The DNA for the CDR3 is TGCAGCGTTGTACACCCTGGACCCCACGAGCAGTACTTC. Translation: CSVVHPGPHEQYF.

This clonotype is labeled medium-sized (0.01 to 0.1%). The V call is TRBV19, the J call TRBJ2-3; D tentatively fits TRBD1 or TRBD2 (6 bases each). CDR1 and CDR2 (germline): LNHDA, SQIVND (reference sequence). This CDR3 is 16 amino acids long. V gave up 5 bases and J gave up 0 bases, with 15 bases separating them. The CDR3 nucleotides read TGTGCCAGTAGTTCCGGGGGCGGATCTAGCACAGATACGCAGTATTTT. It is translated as CASSSGGGSSTDTQYF.

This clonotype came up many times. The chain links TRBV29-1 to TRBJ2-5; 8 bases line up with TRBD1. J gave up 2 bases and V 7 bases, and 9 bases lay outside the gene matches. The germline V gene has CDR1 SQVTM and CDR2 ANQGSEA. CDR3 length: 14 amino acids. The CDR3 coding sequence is TGCAGCGGTACAGGGGGATTGGAACAAGAGACCCAGTACTTC. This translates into CSGTGGLEQETQYF. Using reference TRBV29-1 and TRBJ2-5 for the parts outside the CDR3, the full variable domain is SAVISQKPSRDICQRGTSLTIQCQVDSQVTMMFWYRQQPGQSLTLIATANQGSEATYESGFVIDKFPISRPNLTFSTLTVSNMSPEDSSIYLCSGTGGLEQETQYFGPGTRLLVL.

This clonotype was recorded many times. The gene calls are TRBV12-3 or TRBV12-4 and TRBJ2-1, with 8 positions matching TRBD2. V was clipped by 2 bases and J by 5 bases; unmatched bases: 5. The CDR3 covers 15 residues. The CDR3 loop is CASSLQTSANNEQFF. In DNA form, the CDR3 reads TGTGCCAGCAGTTTACAGACTAGCGCGAACAATGAGCAGTTCTTC.

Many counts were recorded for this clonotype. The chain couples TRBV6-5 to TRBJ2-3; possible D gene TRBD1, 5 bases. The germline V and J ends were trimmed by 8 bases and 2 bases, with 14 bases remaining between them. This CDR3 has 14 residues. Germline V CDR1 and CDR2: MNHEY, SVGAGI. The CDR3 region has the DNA TGTGCCAGCGCTCGACAGATTTACACAGATACGCAGTATTTT. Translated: CASARQIYTDTQYF.

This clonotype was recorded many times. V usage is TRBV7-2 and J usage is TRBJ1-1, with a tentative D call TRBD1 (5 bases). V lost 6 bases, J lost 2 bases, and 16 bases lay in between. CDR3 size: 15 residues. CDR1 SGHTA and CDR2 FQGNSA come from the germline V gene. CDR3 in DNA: TGTGCCAGCAGTTTGGGGACCGTTGGAAACACTGAAGCTTTCTTT. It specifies CASSLGTVGNTEAFF.

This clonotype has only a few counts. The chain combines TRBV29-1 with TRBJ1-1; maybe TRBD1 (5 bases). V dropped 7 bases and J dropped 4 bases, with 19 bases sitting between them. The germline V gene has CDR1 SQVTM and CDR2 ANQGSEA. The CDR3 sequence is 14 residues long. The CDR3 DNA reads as TGCAGCGCCAGACCCGCAGGGTGGAGCACTGAAGCTTTCTTT. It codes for CSARPAGWSTEAFF.

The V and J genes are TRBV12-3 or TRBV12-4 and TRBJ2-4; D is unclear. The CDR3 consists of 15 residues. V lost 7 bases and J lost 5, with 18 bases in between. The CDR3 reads CASTLSGLTENIQYF. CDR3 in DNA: TGTGCCAGCACCCTGAGTGGGTTAACCGAAAACATTCAGTACTTC.

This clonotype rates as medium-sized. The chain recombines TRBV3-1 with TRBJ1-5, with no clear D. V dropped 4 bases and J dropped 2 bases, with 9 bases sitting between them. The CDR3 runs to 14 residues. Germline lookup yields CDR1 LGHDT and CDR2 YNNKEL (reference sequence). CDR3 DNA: TGTGCCAGCAGCCTCACCGGGGGCAATCAGCCCCAGCATTTT. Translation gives CASSLTGGNQPQHF.

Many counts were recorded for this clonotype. CDR3 in amino acids: CASSPAGGSEQFF. CDR3 bases: TGTGCCAGCAGCCCAGCAGGGGGCTCTGAGCAGTTCTTC. The genes are TRBV11-2 and TRBJ2-1; 8 bases line up with TRBD1. Germline V lookup: CDR1 SGHAT, CDR2 FQNNGV. Trimming took 5 bases from V and 9 from J; bases not matched to a gene: 6. The CDR3 length is 13 residues. The complete variable domain, with remaining parts taken from reference TRBV11-2 and TRBJ2-1, reads EAGVAQSPRYKIIEKRQSVAFWCNPISGHATLYWYQQILGQGPKLLIQFQNNGVVDDSQLPKDRFSAERLKGVDSTLKIQPAKLEDSAVYLCASSPAGGSEQFFGPGTRLTVL.

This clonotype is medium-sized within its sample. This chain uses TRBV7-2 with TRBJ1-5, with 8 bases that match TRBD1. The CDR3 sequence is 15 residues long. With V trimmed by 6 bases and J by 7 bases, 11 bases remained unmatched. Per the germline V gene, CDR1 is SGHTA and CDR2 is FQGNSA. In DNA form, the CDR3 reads TGTGCCAGCAGTCTCAGACAGGGGAACAAGCAGCCCCAGCATTTT. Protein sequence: CASSLRQGNKQPQHF.

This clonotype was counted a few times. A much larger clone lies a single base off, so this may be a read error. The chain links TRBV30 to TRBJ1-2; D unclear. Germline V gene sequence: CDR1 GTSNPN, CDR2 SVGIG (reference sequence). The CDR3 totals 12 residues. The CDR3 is CAWRYTDYGYNF. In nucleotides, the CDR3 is TGTGCCTGGAGATACACAGACTATGGCTACAACTTC.